The TCR beta chain described here comes from a study of cytomegalovirus exposure and HLA in healthy donors. Overall study results and limits: Reportedly, TCR beta sequences accurately predicted HLA-A and HLA-B alleles in most subjects. With high specificity and sensitivity, the classifier reportedly diagnosed cytomegalovirus status. A later examination showed that TCR association rates differed by HLA locus, with DRB1 most and HLA-C fewest.

Both 60 Vbeta primers and 13 Jbeta primers went into the PCR. Data came from immunoSEQ multiplex PCR; TCRdb stores just in-frame clones and leaves some out. This table has approximately 160,000 clones, around 75% appearing once. A note on this clone: The antigen is not known.

The receptor comes from a male donor in good health and CMV-seronegative. What was sequenced was PBMCs.

Here the CDR3 DNA reads TGTGCCAGCAGCCCCTACAGGGATGTGAATGAGCAGTTCTTC. Amino acids: CASSPYRDVNEQFF. V and J are TRBV9 and TRBJ2-1, with D possibly being TRBD1 (6 bases). Trimming removed 4 bases at V and 7 bases at J, with 15 bases between. The CDR3 runs 14 residues. Looked up from germline, CDR1 is SGDLS and CDR2 is YYNGEE. Supplemented by reference TRBV9 and TRBJ2-1, the full variable domain reads DSGVTQTPKHLITATGQRVTLRCSPRSGDLSVYWYQQSLDQGLQFLIQYYNGEERAKGNILERFSAQQFPDLHSELNLSSLELGDSALYFCASSPYRDVNEQFFGPGTRLTVL.